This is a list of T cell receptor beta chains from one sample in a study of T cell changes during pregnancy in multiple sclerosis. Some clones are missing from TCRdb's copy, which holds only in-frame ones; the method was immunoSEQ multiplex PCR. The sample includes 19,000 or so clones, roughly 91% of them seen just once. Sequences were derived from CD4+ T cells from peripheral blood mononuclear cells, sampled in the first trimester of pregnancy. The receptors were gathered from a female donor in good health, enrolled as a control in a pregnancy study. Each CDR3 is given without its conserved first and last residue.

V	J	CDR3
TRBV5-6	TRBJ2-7	ASSPTGQVQEQY
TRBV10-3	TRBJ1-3	GLGSGRGDTIY
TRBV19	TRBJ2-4	ASSIGPLQGRVTKNIQY
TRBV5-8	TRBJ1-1	ASSPWGTGSTEAF
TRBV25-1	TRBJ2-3	ASSDGGSDTQY
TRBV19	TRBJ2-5	ASSMGSGRGRETQY
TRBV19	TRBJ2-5	ASSIDLTAETQY
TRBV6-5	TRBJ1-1	ASSRQGMDTEAF
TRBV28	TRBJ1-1	ASSPPGGVISEAF
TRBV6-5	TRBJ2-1	ARIGQGRGNEQF
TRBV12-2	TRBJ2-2	ASRPGLAEGGGELF
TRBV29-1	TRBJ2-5	SVEETSSPETQY
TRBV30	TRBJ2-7	AYSQSSYEQY